Following are 4 T cell receptor beta chains from one sample sequenced in a study of cytomegalovirus exposure and HLA in healthy donors (dated by TCRdb to about 2017). The receptor library was made with the immunoSEQ multiplex PCR assay. For the multiplex PCR, a mixture combining 60 forward primers for TCR Vbeta segments and 13 reverse primers for TCR Jbeta segments was used. This is the immuneACCESS table as TCRdb keeps it, with only in-frame sequences that have V and J called. A part of the clones is gone; compared with another copy, unresolved V genes explain less than half, and the rest is unexplained. The sample records about 140,000 clones, roughly 87% of which are singletons. The ten largest account for 0.45% to 0.6% of the sample. The source material was PBMCs. Every receptor here comes from a woman aged 35 to 49 in good health and CMV-seronegative.

The chain has TRBV29-1 and TRBJ2-3; D is unclear. The CDR3 is 14 residues long. V lost 2 bases to trimming and J lost 0 bases, with 9 bases between them. Germline-derived CDR1 and CDR2 are SQVTM and ANQGSEA. The CDR3, as DNA: TGCAGCGTTGAACACCGACTGAGCACAGATACGCAGTATTTT. This encodes CSVEHRLSTDTQYF.

The chain couples TRBV7-9 to TRBJ2-2; D unclear. The CDR3 is made up of 16 amino acids. CDR1 is SEHNR and CDR2 is FQNEAQ in the germline V gene (reference sequence). Trimming took 5 bases from V and 6 from J, leaving 19 bases between them. The CDR3 region has the DNA TGTGCCAGCAGCACGCGTCCGACTCAAGAGGCCGGGGAGCTGTTTTTT. As protein: CASSTRPTQEAGELFF.

This sequence joins TRBV6-6 and TRBJ1-5; 7 bases line up with TRBD1. V lost 10 bases, J lost 3 bases, and 6 bases stayed unmatched. Germline loops: CDR1 MNHNY, CDR2 SVGAGI (reference sequence). The CDR3 runs 13 residues. The CDR3 bases are TGTGCCATGGCACAGGGGAACAATCAGCCCCAGCATTTT. Protein sequence: CAMAQGNNQPQHF.

The V call is TRBV11-3, the J call TRBJ2-3; D may be TRBD2 (5 bases). Per germline, CDR1 SGHNT and CDR2 YENEEA. CDR3 length equals 13 residues. The V gene lost 3 bases and the J gene lost 2 bases, with 6 bases spanning the gap. CDR3 bases: TGTGCCAGCAGCTTGCGGGTCACAGATACGCAGTATTTT. Encoded protein: CASSLRVTDTQYF.